Sequencing of this TCR beta chain was carried out in a study of T-cell reconstitution after alpha-beta-depleted transplantation in children. Unique molecular identifiers tagged the TCRbeta library. One entry per CDR3 protein results from TCRdb running MiXCR on the PCR reads. Altogether about 420,000 distinct CDR3 sequences are present, 11% being singletons, with the ten largest covering about 5%. Germline V gene data show CDR1 as SGHRS and CDR2 as YFSETQ. CDR3 length: 14 residues. V was clipped by 2 bases and J by 3 bases, with 10 bases between them. The gene calls are TRBV5-1 and TRBJ2-3; D gene ambiguous. The sample here was PBMCs from the stem cell graft donor, taken from the stem cell graft. The TCR comes from a human donor who donated a stem cell graft to a child with acute myeloid leukemia. CDR3 DNA sequence: TGCGCCAGCAGCTTAGAATACGAAACAGATACGCAGTATTTT. Protein product: CASSLEYETDTQYF.